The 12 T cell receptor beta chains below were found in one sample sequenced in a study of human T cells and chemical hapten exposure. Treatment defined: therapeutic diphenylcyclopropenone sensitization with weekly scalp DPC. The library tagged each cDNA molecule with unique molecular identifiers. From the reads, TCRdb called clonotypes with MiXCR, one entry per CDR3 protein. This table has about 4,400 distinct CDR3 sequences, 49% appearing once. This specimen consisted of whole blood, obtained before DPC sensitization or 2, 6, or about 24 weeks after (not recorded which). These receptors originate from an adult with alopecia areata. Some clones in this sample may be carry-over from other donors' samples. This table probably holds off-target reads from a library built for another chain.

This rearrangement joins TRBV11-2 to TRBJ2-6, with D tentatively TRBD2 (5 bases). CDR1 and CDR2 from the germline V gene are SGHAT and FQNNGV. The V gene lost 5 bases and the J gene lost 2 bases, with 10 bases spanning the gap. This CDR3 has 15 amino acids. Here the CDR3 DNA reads TGTGCCAGCAGCCGTTCGAGGGCTGGGGCCAACGTCCTGACTTTC. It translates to CASSRSRAGANVLTF.

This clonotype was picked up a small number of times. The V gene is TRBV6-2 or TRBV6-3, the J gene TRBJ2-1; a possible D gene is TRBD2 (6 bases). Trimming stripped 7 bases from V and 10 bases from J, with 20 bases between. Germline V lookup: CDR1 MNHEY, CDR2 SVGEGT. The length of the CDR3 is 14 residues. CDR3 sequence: CASNTPGGADEQFF. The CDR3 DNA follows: TGTGCCAGCAATACCCCCGGGGGAGCAGACGAGCAGTTCTTC.

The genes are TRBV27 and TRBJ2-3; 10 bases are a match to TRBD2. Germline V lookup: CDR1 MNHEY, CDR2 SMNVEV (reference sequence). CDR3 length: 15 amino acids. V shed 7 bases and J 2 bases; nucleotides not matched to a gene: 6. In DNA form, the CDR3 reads TGTGCCAGCAACGCAGCGGGAGGGGCCACAGATACGCAGTATTTT. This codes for CASNAAGGATDTQYF.

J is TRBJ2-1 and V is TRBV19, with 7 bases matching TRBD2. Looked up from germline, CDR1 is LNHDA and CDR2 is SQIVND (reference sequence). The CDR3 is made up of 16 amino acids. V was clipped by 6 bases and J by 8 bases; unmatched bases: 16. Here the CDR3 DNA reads TGTGCCAGTAGGAGCTTTTTAGGCGGGAGTCTAGATGAGCAGTTCTTC. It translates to CASRSFLGGSLDEQFF.

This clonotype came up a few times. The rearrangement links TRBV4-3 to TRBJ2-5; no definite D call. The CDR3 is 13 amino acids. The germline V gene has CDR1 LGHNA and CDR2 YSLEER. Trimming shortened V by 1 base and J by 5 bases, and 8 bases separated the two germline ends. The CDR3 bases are TGCGCCAGCAGCCAAGGTGCTAAGGAGACCCAGTACTTC. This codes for CASSQGAKETQYF.

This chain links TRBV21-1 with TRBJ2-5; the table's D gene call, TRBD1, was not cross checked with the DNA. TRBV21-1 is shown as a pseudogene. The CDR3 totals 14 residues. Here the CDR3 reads CASSKATGQETQYF. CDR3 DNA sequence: TGTGCCAGCAGCAAAGCGACAGGGCAAGAGACCCAGTACTTC.

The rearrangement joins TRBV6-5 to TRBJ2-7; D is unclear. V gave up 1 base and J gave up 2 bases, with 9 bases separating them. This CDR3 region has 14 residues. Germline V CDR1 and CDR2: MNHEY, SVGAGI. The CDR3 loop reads CASSYLRTPYEQYF. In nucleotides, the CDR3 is TGTGCCAGCAGTTACTTGCGGACGCCCTACGAGCAGTACTTC.

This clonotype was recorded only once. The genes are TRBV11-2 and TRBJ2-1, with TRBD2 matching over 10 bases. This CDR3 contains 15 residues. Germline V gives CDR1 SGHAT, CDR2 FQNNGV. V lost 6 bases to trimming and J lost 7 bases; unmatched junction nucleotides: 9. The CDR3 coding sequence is TGTGCCAGCAGACTTCTAGCGGGAGTAAAAAATGAGCAGTTCTTC. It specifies CASRLLAGVKNEQFF.

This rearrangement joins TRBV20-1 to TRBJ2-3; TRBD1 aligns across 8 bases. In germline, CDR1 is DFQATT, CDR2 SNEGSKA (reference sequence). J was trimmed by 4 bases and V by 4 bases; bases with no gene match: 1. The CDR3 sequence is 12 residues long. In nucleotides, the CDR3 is TGCAGTGCTAAGGACAGGGCAGATACGCAGTATTTT. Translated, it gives CSAKDRADTQYF.

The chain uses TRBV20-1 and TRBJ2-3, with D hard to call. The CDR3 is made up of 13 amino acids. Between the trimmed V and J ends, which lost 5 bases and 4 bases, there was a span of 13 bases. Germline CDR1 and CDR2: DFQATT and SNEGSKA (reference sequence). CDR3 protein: CSAGSRAPDTQYF. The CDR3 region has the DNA TGCAGTGCTGGAAGTAGGGCCCCAGATACGCAGTATTTT.

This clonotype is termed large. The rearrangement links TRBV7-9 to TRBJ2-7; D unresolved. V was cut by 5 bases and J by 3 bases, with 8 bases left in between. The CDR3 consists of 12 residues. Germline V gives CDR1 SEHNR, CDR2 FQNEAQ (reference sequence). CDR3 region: CASSGVVYEQYF. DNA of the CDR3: TGTGCCAGCAGCGGAGTCGTCTACGAGCAGTACTTC.

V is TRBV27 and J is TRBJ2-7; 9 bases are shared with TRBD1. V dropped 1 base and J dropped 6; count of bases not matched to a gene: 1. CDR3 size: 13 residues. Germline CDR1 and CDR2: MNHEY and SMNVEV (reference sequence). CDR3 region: CASSLWGQGEQYF. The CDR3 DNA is TGTGCCAGCAGTTTATGGGGACAGGGCGAGCAGTACTTC.